This T cell receptor (beta chain) came from a study of blood T cells in healthy people across ages. General study results and limits: Donor CMV status, an unknown factor, possibly confounded changes in expanded clonotypes. Age showed a roughly linear inverse relationship with TCR beta diversity per million T cells.

This clonotype was recorded a few times. The antigen is undetermined. The authors drew roughly 9.8 milliliters of peripheral blood from each donor. PCR was performed a second time for about 7 to 11 cycles using a sample-barcoded 5' primer and a J-beta primer mix. Every individual sample yielded 2.5 million or more paired-end reads (each containing CDR3). TCRdb independently ran MiXCR on the 5' RACE reads; one entry per CDR3 protein. The sample records around 2 million distinct CDR3 sequences, roughly 43% being singletons. Germline-derived CDR1 and CDR2 are MGHRA and YSYEKL. The CDR3 covers 17 residues. V was pared by 0 bases and J by 5 bases, with 9 bases of the junction left unmatched.

The sample was blood. This receptor was identified in a human donor in good health. This sequence joins TRBV4-1 and TRBJ2-3; 9 positions match TRBD2. CDR3 sequence (DNA): TGCGCCAGCAGCCAAGATTACAGAGCGGGGGGATTAGATACGCAGTATTTT. Translated, it gives CASSQDYRAGGLDTQYF.